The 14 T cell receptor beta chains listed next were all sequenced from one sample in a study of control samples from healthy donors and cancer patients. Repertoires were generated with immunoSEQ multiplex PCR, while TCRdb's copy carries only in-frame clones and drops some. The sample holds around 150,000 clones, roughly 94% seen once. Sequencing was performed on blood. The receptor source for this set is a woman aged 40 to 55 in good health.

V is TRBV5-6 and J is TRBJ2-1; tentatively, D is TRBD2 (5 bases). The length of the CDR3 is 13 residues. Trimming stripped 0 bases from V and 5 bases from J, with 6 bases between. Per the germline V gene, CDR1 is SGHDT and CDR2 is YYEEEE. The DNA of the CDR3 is TGTGCCAGCAGCTTGGGGACTCACAATGAGCAGTTCTTC. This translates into CASSLGTHNEQFF.

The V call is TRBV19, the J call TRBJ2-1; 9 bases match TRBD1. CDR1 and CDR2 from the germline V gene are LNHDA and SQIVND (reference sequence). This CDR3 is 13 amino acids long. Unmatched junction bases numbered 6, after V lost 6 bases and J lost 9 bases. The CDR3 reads CASRIQGQGEQFF. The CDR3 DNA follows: TGTGCCAGTAGGATACAGGGACAGGGTGAGCAGTTCTTC. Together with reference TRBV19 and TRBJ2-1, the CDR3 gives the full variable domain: DGGITQSPKYLFRKEGQNVTLSCEQNLNHDAMYWYRQDPGQGLRLIYYSQIVNDFQKGDIAEGYSVSREKKESFPLTVTSAQKNPTAFYLCASRIQGQGEQFFGPGTRLTVL.

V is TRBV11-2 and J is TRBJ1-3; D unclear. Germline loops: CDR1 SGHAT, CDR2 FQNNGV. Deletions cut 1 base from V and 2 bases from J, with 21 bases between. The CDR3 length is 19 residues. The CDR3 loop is CASSLGARPINSAGNTIYF. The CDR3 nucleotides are TGTGCCAGCAGCTTAGGGGCCAGGCCGATAAACTCCGCTGGAAACACCATATATTTT.

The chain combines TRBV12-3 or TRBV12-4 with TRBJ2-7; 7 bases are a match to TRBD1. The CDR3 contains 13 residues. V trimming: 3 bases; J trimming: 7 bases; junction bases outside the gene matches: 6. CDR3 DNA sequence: TGTGCCAGCAGTTTGGGACAGAGAAAGGAGCAGTACTTC. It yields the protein CASSLGQRKEQYF.

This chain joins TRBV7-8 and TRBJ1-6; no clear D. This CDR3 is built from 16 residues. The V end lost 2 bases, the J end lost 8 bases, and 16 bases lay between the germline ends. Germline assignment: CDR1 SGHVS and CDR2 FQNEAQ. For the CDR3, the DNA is TGTGCCAGCAGCTTATCCCCCGGCGGGTGGGATTCACCCCTCCACTTT. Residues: CASSLSPGGWDSPLHF.

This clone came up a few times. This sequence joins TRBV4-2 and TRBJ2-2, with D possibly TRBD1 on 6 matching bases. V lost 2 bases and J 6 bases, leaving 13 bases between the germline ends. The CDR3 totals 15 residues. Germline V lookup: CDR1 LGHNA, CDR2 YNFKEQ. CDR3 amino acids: CASSQTWGPSGELFF. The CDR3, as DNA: TGTGCCAGCAGCCAAACCTGGGGGCCGTCCGGGGAGCTGTTTTTT.

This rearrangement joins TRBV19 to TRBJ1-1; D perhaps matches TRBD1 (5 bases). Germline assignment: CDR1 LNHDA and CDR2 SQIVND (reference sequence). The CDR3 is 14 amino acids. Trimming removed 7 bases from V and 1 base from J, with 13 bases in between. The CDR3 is CASTPGPWNTEAFF. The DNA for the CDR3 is TGTGCCAGTACCCCGGGACCCTGGAACACTGAAGCTTTCTTT.

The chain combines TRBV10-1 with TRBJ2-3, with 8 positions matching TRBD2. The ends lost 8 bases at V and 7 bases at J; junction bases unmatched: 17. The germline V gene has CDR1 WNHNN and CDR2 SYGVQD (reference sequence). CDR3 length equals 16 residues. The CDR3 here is CASSNAGLGGSNTQYF. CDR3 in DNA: TGCGCCAGCTCCAACGCGGGACTAGGTGGTTCGAATACGCAGTATTTT.

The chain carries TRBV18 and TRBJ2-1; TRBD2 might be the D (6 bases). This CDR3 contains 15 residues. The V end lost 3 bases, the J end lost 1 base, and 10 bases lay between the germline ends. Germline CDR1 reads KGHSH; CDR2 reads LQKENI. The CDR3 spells CASSPGLLSYNEQFF. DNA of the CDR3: TGTGCCAGCTCACCGGGACTGCTGTCCTACAATGAGCAGTTCTTC. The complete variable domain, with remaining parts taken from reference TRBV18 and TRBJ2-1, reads NAGVMQNPRHLVRRRGQEARLRCSPMKGHSHVYWYRQLPEEGLKFMVYLQKENIIDESGMPKERFSAEFPKEGPSILRIQQVVRGDSAAYFCASSPGLLSYNEQFFGPGTRLTVL.

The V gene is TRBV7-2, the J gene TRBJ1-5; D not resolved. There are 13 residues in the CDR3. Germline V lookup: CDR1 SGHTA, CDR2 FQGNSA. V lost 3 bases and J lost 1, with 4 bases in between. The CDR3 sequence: CASSFGSNQPQHF. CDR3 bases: TGTGCCAGCAGCTTCGGCAGCAATCAGCCCCAGCATTTT.

The CDR3 here is CASSIPGANSPLHF. CDR3 bases: TGTGCCAGTAGTATTCCGGGGGCTAATTCACCCCTCCACTTT. This chain joins TRBV19 and TRBJ1-6; the D gene is possibly TRBD1 (6 bases). Per the germline V gene, CDR1 is LNHDA and CDR2 is SQIVND (reference sequence). This CDR3 comprises 14 residues. Trimming left V 3 bases short and J 6 bases short, with 9 bases between. Filled out from reference TRBV19 and TRBJ1-6, the complete variable domain reads DGGITQSPKYLFRKEGQNVTLSCEQNLNHDAMYWYRQDPGQGLRLIYYSQIVNDFQKGDIAEGYSVSREKKESFPLTVTSAQKNPTAFYLCASSIPGANSPLHFGNGTRLTVT.

The CDR3 DNA reads TGTGCCACCAGCCCAAGCTGGGGCAGGGACACCTACGAGCAGTACTTC. Translated, it gives CATSPSWGRDTYEQYF. The chain recombines TRBV15 with TRBJ2-7; weak D call: TRBD1 (6 bases). The germline V gene has CDR1 LNHNV and CDR2 YYDKDF (reference sequence). This CDR3 comprises 16 residues. V shed 5 bases and J shed 2 bases, with 19 bases lying between them. Looking up the rest from reference TRBV15 and TRBJ2-7 gives the full variable domain: DAMVIQNPRYQVTQFGKPVTLSCSQTLNHNVMYWYQQKSSQAPKLLFHYYDKDFNNEADTPDNFQSRRPNTSFCFLDIRSPGLGDTAMYLCATSPSWGRDTYEQYFGPGTRLTVT.

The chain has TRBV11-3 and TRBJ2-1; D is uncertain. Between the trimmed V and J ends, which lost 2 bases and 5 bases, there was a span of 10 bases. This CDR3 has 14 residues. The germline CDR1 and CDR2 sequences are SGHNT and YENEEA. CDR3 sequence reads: CASSLSWQNNEQFF. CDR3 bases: TGTGCCAGCAGCTTATCCTGGCAGAACAATGAGCAGTTCTTC. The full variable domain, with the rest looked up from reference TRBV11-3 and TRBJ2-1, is EAGVVQSPRYKIIEKKQPVAFWCNPISGHNTLYWYLQNLGQGPELLIRYENEEAVDDSQLPKDRFSAERLKGVDSTLKIQPAELGDSAVYLCASSLSWQNNEQFFGPGTRLTVL.

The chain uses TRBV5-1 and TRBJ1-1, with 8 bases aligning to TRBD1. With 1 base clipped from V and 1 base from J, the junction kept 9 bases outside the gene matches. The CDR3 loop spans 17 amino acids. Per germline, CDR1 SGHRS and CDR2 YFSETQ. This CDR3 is CASSLNPLGQANTEAFF. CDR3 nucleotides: TGCGCCAGCAGCTTGAACCCCTTGGGACAGGCGAACACTGAAGCTTTCTTT. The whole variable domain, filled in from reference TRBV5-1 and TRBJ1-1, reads KAGVTQTPRYLIKTRGQQVTLSCSPISGHRSVSWYQQTPGQGLQFLFEYFSETQRNKGNFPGRFSGRQFSNSRSEMNVSTLELGDSALYLCASSLNPLGQANTEAFFGQGTRLTVV.